This T cell receptor beta chain was recorded in a study of T cell responses to AZD1222 COVID-19 vaccine. Overall study results and limits: Only after the peak T cell response were repertoires sampled.

Generated by immunoSEQ multiplex PCR, the TCRdb table keeps only in-frame clones and is missing some. The sample carries roughly 70,000 clones, under 95% recorded once. As regards this clone: Its matching antigen is unknown.

Germline V gene lookup returns CDR1 MNHEY and CDR2 SVGAGI. The CDR3 loop spans 11 amino acids. Trimming shortened V by 9 bases and J by 5 bases, and 10 bases separated the two germline ends. The source of this sequence is an adult who received the MenACWY meningococcal vaccine as a control. The specimen was peripheral blood, collected 28 days after the second dose of the MenACWY control vaccine. The chain links TRBV6-5 to TRBJ1-1; TRBD1 might be the D (5 bases). The CDR3 loop reads CASFTGTEAFF. The DNA of the CDR3 is TGTGCCAGTTTTACAGGAACTGAAGCTTTCTTT.